Included here is one T cell receptor (beta chain) sequence, with context. The antigen remains undetermined. An end of the junction does not agree with germline; a read error may underlie this. The CDR3 length is 17 residues. In germline, CDR1 is SEHNR, CDR2 FQNEAQ (reference sequence). A multiplex PCR was run with 60 Vbeta primers and 13 Jbeta primers. Sequencing was performed with immunoSEQ multiplex PCR; in TCRdb, only in-frame clones are kept and a portion is missing. The sample records 200,000 or so clones, 70% to 85% being singletons. This specimen comes from a study of cytomegalovirus exposure and HLA in healthy donors. Findings of the study overall: Looking again later, the authors saw that most CMV-associated TCR beta chains seemed HLA-restricted.

The TCR comes from a boy aged 2 to 10 in good health and CMV-seronegative. The chain is built from TRBV7-9 and TRBJ1-3; 7 bases fit TRBD1. Material: PBMCs. The CDR3 nucleotides read TGTTCCAGCAGCTTCCCGTCGAAGGGGGCAGCTGGAAACACCATATATTTT. It translates to CSSSFPSKGAAGNTIYF.